This entry describes one TCR beta chain. Its cognate antigen is unknown. Using immunoSEQ multiplex PCR, the repertoire was profiled, and TCRdb retains in-frame clones only, with some absent. Of about 360,000 clones listed, approximately 90% were seen once; the top ten hold 0.8% to 0.85%. This entry belongs to a study of cytomegalovirus exposure and HLA in healthy donors. Across the whole study: Both the 120 or so validation repertoires and the approximately 620 first-cohort repertoires used the same platform, as reported by a later analysis. Study-level points and caveats: Among TCR beta chains, those listed as cytomegalovirus-associated numbered over 150.

With 0 bases removed from V and 7 bases from J, the gap between germline ends came to 14 bases. The length of the CDR3 is 16 residues. Per germline, CDR1 SGHDT and CDR2 YYEEEE. Material: PBMCs. The rearrangement uses TRBV5-6 and TRBJ1-6; D gene uncertain. The clonotype comes from a woman aged 18 to 35 in good health and CMV-seronegative. This chain's CDR3 is CASSLGGAPRNSPLHF. For the CDR3, the DNA is TGTGCCAGCAGCTTGGGAGGCGCCCCACGGAATTCACCCCTCCACTTT.